This T cell receptor beta chain was sequenced during a study of T cell responses to AZD1222 COVID-19 vaccine. Study-wide findings and caveats: Vaccination with two AZD1222 doses was followed by a rise in Spike-specific TCR breadth and depth. Clonal diversity may have been underestimated, and the donors were mostly white British, with more females than males.

Only in-frame clones appear in the TCRdb table, and some are missing; sequencing was by immunoSEQ multiplex PCR. The data contain about 78,000 clones, less than 95% of them singletons. Unmatched junction bases numbered 11, after V lost 2 bases and J lost 7 bases. Germline loops: CDR1 MDHEN, CDR2 SYDVKM. This CDR3 contains 16 residues. Concerning this clone: Its antigen is not known.

This receptor was taken from an adult who received the AZD1222 COVID-19 vaccine. The rearrangement joins TRBV28 to TRBJ1-2, with TRBD1 matching 9 bases. Sequenced here: peripheral blood, sampled 28 days after the second AZD1222 dose. The CDR3 spells CASSLPSTGGIFGYTF. The CDR3 DNA follows: TGTGCCAGCAGTTTACCCTCAACAGGGGGCATCTTTGGCTACACCTTC.